This T cell receptor (beta chain) originates from a study of identical twins. Overall study results and limits: The abundant beta clonotypes from cord blood had fewer insertions, and memory repertoires had none of this.

This clonotype has more than one count but fewer than ten. Antigen specificity is unknown. Every donor was a healthy Caucasian. This CDR3 region has 15 residues. Each CDR3 protein is one row after TCRdb ran MiXCR on the 5' RACE reads. Here the sample spans hundreds of thousands of distinct CDR3 sequences, roughly 6% being singletons. The chain has TRBV21-1 and TRBJ2-7; TRBD1 is the table's D call, not checked against the DNA. TRBV21-1 represents a pseudogene. This TCR was recovered from a man aged 18 to 29 in good health. Sequencing input: naive T cells sorted from blood. The CDR3 nucleotides read TGTGCCAGCAGCAAAGCCCAGGGGTCTCCCTACGAGCAGTACTTC. Amino acids: CASSKAQGSPYEQYF.